A single count supports the clone carrying this TCR beta chain. The germline CDR1 and CDR2 sequences are SGHDT and YYEEEE. The length of the CDR3 is 16 residues. V gave up 3 bases and J gave up 0 bases; unmatched junction bases: 6. The data were produced by immunoSEQ multiplex PCR, yet TCRdb's version contains in-frame clones alone and is incomplete. The data hold under 200,000 clones, with about 94% observed a single time. This record comes from a study of control samples from healthy donors and cancer patients. This sequence was found in a woman aged 55-69 years in good health. Sequenced input: blood. V and J are TRBV5-6 and TRBJ2-3; TRBD1 matches 8 bases. The CDR3 sequence: CASSSATGVSTDTQYF. CDR3 bases: TGTGCCAGCAGCTCAGCGACAGGGGTTAGCACAGATACGCAGTATTTT.